These T cell receptor beta chains were read from a single sample in a study of blood T cell repertoires in COVID-19. Measured with immunoSEQ multiplex PCR; TCRdb has only the in-frame clones, and not every one. In the table there are under 120,000 clones, 70% to 85% of which are singletons. The source material was peripheral blood. Receptors originate from a man between 65 and 80 years old with active or convalescent COVID-19. Each CDR3 is given with its conserved first and last residue. A D gene is named only where the DNA matches it firmly. A row's size may be missing; if present it is once, few, many or a size class.

clone_size	d_call	v_call	j_call	cdr3_nt	cdr3_aa
NA	TRBD2	TRBV5-1	TRBJ2-7	TGCGCCAGCAGCTTCGGGGGGACCTCGGGGTACGAGCAGTACTTC	CASSFGGTSGYEQYF
NA	NA	TRBV5-1	TRBJ2-5	TGCGCCAGCAGCTTCCTTCCGGAGCAAGAGACCCAGTACTTC	CASSFLPEQETQYF
NA	TRBD1	TRBV2	TRBJ2-7	TGTGCCAGCAGTGAGGGACAGGGGAGCTCCTACGAGCAGTACTTC	CASSEGQGSSYEQYF
NA	NA	TRBV24-1	TRBJ1-5	TGTGCCACCAGTGAGGGGGCTAGCAATCAGCCCCAGCATTTT	CATSEGASNQPQHF
NA	TRBD1	TRBV3-1/TRBV3-2	TRBJ1-6	TGTGCCAGCAGCCAAGACCCAGGGGGGCTCCGGAGGAGTTCACCCCTCCACTTT	CASSQDPGGLRRSSPLHF
NA	TRBD1	TRBV6-1	TRBJ2-7	TGTGCCAGCAGTGTGACAACCGGGACAGGGATCCCCTACGAGCAGTACTTC	CASSVTTGTGIPYEQYF
NA	TRBD2	TRBV4-1	TRBJ2-3	TGCGCCAGCAGCCAACTCAGCGGGGGGGCGACAGATACGCAGTATTTT	CASSQLSGGATDTQYF
few	NA	TRBV27	TRBJ2-2	TGTGCCAGCAGTTTAGCGGGACAGTCCACCGGGGAGCTGTTTTTT	CASSLAGQSTGELFF
NA	TRBD1	TRBV6-6	TRBJ1-4	TGTGCCAGCAGTCAACCGGGACAGGGTGGGGAAAAACTGTTTTTT	CASSQPGQGGEKLFF
NA	NA	TRBV7-2	TRBJ1-5	TGTGCCAGCAGCTTAGTTGCAGGGTATAGCAATCAGCCCCAGCATTTT	CASSLVAGYSNQPQHF
NA	NA	TRBV7-9	TRBJ2-7	TGTGCCAGCAGCACCCCGGGGTACGGTTCCTACGAGCAGTACTTC	CASSTPGYGSYEQYF